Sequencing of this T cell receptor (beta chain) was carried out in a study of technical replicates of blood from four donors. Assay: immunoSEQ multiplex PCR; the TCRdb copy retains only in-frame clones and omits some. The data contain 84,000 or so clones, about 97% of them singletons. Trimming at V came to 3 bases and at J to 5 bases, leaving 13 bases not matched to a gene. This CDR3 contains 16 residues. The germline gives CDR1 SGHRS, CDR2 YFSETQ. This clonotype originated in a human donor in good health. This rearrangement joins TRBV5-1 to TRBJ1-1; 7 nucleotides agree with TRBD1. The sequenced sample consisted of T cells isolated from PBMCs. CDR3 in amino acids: CASSSPQGSTGTEAFF. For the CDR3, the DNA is TGCGCCAGCAGCTCCCCTCAAGGATCGACAGGGACTGAAGCTTTCTTT.